Each of the 19 T cell receptor beta chains below was sequenced from the same sample in a study of CD8+ T cells in alopecia areata (dated 2018 in TCRdb). The time point label on this specimen signifies: about 4 weeks on oral tofacitinib. This sample's treatment or condition label indicates: oral pan-JAK inhibitor, 5-10 mg twice daily. The library relied on the immunoSEQ multiplex PCR assay. RNA was extracted from all samples and reverse transcribed into cDNA as template for TCR sequencing. TCRdb provides this immuneACCESS table in a form limited to in-frame rearrangements. Some clones are lacking; in checked studies, under half of them reflect an unresolved V gene, and why the rest are absent is not known. Here the sample has 90,000 to 150,000 clones; 53% occur a single time. 0.46% of the sample lies in the top ten. The sample here was CD4+ T cells sorted from blood, taken at week 4, from a patient treated with tofacitinib. All receptors derive from a human donor with alopecia areata.

For the CDR3, the DNA is TGTGCCAGCAGCTCCGTGCCGCAGGGGGCCAACGTCCTGACTTTC. Its protein product is CASSSVPQGANVLTF. The chain links TRBV7-9 to TRBJ2-6; D is uncertain. This CDR3 contains 15 residues. Deletions cut 4 bases from V and 4 bases from J, with 11 bases between. From germline, CDR1 is SEHNR and CDR2 FQNEAQ (reference sequence).

This clone was counted between two and nine times. The V gene is TRBV27, the J gene TRBJ1-5, with D unclear. Trimming removed 6 bases from V and 2 bases from J, with 8 bases in between. Germline assignment: CDR1 MNHEY and CDR2 SMNVEV (reference sequence). CDR3 length equals 13 residues. The CDR3, as DNA: TGTGCCAGCAGCCTCCAAGGCAATCAGCCCCAGCATTTT. The encoded protein is CASSLQGNQPQHF.

Regarding this clone: In the same sample, other DNA sequences code for this CDR3. This chain uses TRBV5-1 with TRBJ2-5; D is unresolved. Trimming pared 1 base from V and 4 bases from J, leaving 2 bases between. The CDR3 contains 11 residues. Germline V CDR1 and CDR2: SGHRS, YFSETQ. CDR3 protein: CASSLSETQYF. The CDR3 coding sequence is TGCGCCAGCAGCTTGTCAGAGACCCAGTACTTC.

The CDR3 here is CASTGTGYLEQYF. In DNA form, the CDR3 reads TGTGCCAGTACCGGGACAGGGTATCTAGAGCAGTACTTC. The rearrangement uses TRBV2 and TRBJ2-7, with TRBD1 matching 9 bases. The CDR3 is made up of 13 amino acids. With 9 bases clipped from V and 7 bases from J, the junction kept 10 bases outside the gene matches. CDR1 is SNHLY and CDR2 is FYNNEI in the germline V gene.

Comment on this clone: A junction end diverges from the germline sequence, so it may reflect a read error. CDR3 coding DNA: TGTGCCACCCGAGGGAGCAGCGACTGGTTAGACCTCTTT. This encodes CATRGSSDWLDLF. The chain has TRBV2 and TRBJ1-1; D is uncertain. Germline-derived CDR1 and CDR2 are SNHLY and FYNNEI. The CDR3 covers 13 residues.

V and J are TRBV7-8 and TRBJ2-4, with a tentative D call TRBD2 (6 bases). Trimming pared 5 bases from V and 0 bases from J, leaving 14 bases between. Germline V CDR1 and CDR2: SGHVS, FQNEAQ. The CDR3 spans 16 residues. The CDR3 bases are TGTGCCAGCAGCCCCTGGACGGGACTAGCCAAAAACATTCAGTACTTC. It codes for CASSPWTGLAKNIQYF.

The rearrangement links TRBV25-1 to TRBJ2-4; 8 bases fit TRBD2. The CDR3 sequence is 15 residues long. Per germline, CDR1 MGHDK and CDR2 SYGVNS. V lost 5 bases to trimming and J lost 3 bases; unmatched junction nucleotides: 6. The CDR3 sequence: CASSRTSGGKNIQYF. In DNA form, the CDR3 reads TGTGCCAGCAGTCGAACTAGCGGAGGCAAAAACATTCAGTACTTC.

The chain joins TRBV25-1 to TRBJ1-4; perhaps TRBD1 as D (6 bases). Looked up from germline, CDR1 is MGHDK and CDR2 is SYGVNS. The V end was cut by 6 bases, the J end by 0 bases, with 11 bases between. The CDR3 is 15 residues long. The CDR3 DNA reads TGTGCCAGCAGCGAGGGGGGGTCAACTAATGAAAAACTGTTTTTT. Encoded protein: CASSEGGSTNEKLFF.

This sequence joins TRBV7-9 and TRBJ2-1, with D possibly TRBD1 on 6 matching bases. CDR1 is SEHNR, CDR2 FQNEAQ, per germline (reference sequence). V lost 5 bases and J lost 7, with 15 bases in between. The CDR3 has 14 residues. In DNA, the CDR3 is TGTGCCAGCAGCCCAGGGGCCTTATCAAATGAGCAGTTCTTC. The encoded protein is CASSPGALSNEQFF.

V is TRBV6-6 and J is TRBJ2-3; the D gene is possibly TRBD2 (5 bases). The CDR3 extends over 13 amino acids. The germline V gene has CDR1 MNHNY and CDR2 SVGAGI (reference sequence). With 5 bases removed from V and 4 bases from J, the gap between germline ends came to 10 bases. The CDR3 loop reads CASSKLGSDTQYF. The CDR3 DNA sequence: TGTGCCAGCAGTAAACTAGGTTCAGATACGCAGTATTTT.

V is TRBV28 and J is TRBJ1-4; weak D call: TRBD1 (6 bases). Per the germline V gene, CDR1 is MDHEN and CDR2 is SYDVKM. Trimming took off 1 base at V and 16 bases at J, with 19 bases between the two ends. This CDR3 comprises 14 residues. CDR3 in DNA: TGTGCCAGCAGTTTATCTTTTCGGGAGGGGGAGCCGTTTTTT. Amino acids: CASSLSFREGEPFF.

This clone was observed a handful of times. The V call is TRBV27, the J call TRBJ2-6; possible D gene TRBD1, 6 bases. Germline CDR1 is MNHEY and CDR2 is SMNVEV (reference sequence). This CDR3 contains 14 residues. V dropped 7 bases and J dropped 4 bases, with 11 bases sitting between them. CDR3 residues: CASKQGSGANVLTF. CDR3 in DNA: TGTGCCAGCAAGCAGGGGTCAGGGGCCAACGTCCTGACTTTC.

The rearrangement uses TRBV29-1 and TRBJ2-7; D is perhaps TRBD1 or TRBD2 (6 bases each). This CDR3 spans 13 amino acids. The V end was cut by 4 bases, the J end by 7 bases, with 17 bases between. From germline, CDR1 is SQVTM and CDR2 ANQGSEA. The CDR3 protein is CSVVILGAGEQYF. CDR3 nucleotide sequence: TGCAGCGTTGTTATACTGGGGGCGGGAGAGCAGTACTTC.

J is TRBJ2-3 and V is TRBV29-1; 7 bases map to TRBD1. This CDR3 is built from 17 residues. CDR1 SQVTM and CDR2 ANQGSEA come from the germline V gene. Trimming removed 1 base from V and 2 bases from J; junction bases left unmatched: 12. The CDR3 nucleotides read TGCAGCGTTGAAGTGGGATTCCGGGACAGTCCCACAGATACGCAGTATTTT. It codes for CSVEVGFRDSPTDTQYF.

This clone appeared once. V gene TRBV6-5 combines with J gene TRBJ2-7, with TRBD2 matching over 7 bases. Looked up from germline, CDR1 is MNHEY and CDR2 is SVGAGI. This CDR3 comprises 14 residues. Unmatched junction bases numbered 6, after V lost 4 bases and J lost 3 bases. The DNA for the CDR3 is TGTGCCAGCAGTTCAGGGAGCGGGGTCTACGAGCAGTACTTC. Its protein is CASSSGSGVYEQYF.

The V call is TRBV5-4, the J call TRBJ1-2; no definite D call. From germline, CDR1 is SGHNT and CDR2 YYREEE (reference sequence). The ends were cut back, 4 bases at V and 0 bases at J, with 19 bases in the middle. The CDR3 is made up of 17 amino acids. CDR3 DNA sequence: TGTGCCAGCAGCCCTCTCGTAGGCAGCCTCACTAACTATGGCTACACCTTC. It yields the protein CASSPLVGSLTNYGYTF. The full variable domain, in which reference TRBV5-4 and TRBJ1-2 provide the parts outside the CDR3, is ETGVTQSPTHLIKTRGQQVTLRCSSQSGHNTVSWYQQALGQGPQFIFQYYREEENGRGNFPPRFSGLQFPNYSSELNVNALELDDSALYLCASSPLVGSLTNYGYTFGSGTRLTVV.

This chain links TRBV5-1 with TRBJ2-7, with 10 bases fitting TRBD1. The length of the CDR3 is 14 residues. The germline gives CDR1 SGHRS, CDR2 YFSETQ. Unmatched junction bases numbered 4, after V lost 4 bases and J lost 3 bases. The CDR3 nucleotides read TGCGCCAGCAGCAGCCGGGACAGGGGCTACGAGCAGTACTTC. It specifies CASSSRDRGYEQYF.

The chain carries TRBV29-1 and TRBJ1-2; D remains unclear. The CDR3 is 13 amino acids. V was cut by 6 bases and J by 7 bases, with 18 bases left in between. Germline V gene data show CDR1 as SQVTM and CDR2 as ANQGSEA. CDR3 protein: CSVSRGEVSGYTF. The CDR3 DNA reads TGCAGCGTATCACGTGGGGAGGTCAGTGGCTACACCTTC.

The chain is built from TRBV7-9 and TRBJ2-3; D uncertain. V lost 8 bases and J lost 0, with 15 bases in between. CDR1 and CDR2 from the germline V gene are SEHNR and FQNEAQ (reference sequence). This CDR3 has 15 amino acids. CDR3 residues: CASPPVGSSTDTQYF. CDR3 nucleotide sequence: TGTGCCAGCCCTCCGGTCGGATCTAGCACAGATACGCAGTATTTT. Drawing the rest from reference TRBV7-9 and TRBJ2-3, the complete variable domain is DTGVSQNPRHKITKRGQNVTFRCDPISEHNRLYWYRQTLGQGPEFLTYFQNEAQLEKSRLLSDRFSAERPKGSFSTLEIQRTEQGDSAMYLCASPPVGSSTDTQYFGPGTRLTVL.